A single T cell receptor beta chain is shown here with its context. Its cognate antigen is unknown. The entry originates in a study of cytomegalovirus exposure and HLA in healthy donors. Whole-study results and caveats: It was reported that the classifier diagnosed cytomegalovirus status with high specificity and sensitivity in both the original and validation cohorts. Sequencing depth across donors, presence/absence analyses assumed, was roughly uniform. There were some public TCRs occurring in many donors, but most TCR sequences were rare. According to an earlier analysis, most TCR beta V segments yielded productive rearrangements about 90% or about 30% of the time.

This CDR3 has 13 residues. After removal of 10 bases from V and 7 bases from J, the junction contained 12 bases not matched to a gene. Germline V gene data show CDR1 as ENHRY and CDR2 as SYGVKD. The PCR was carried out with 60 Vbeta primers and 13 Jbeta primers. TCRdb keeps only in-frame clones here, not all; method: immunoSEQ multiplex PCR. The sample holds 200,000 to 250,000 clones, roughly 82% seen once. This TCR was recovered from a woman in her forties in good health and CMV-seropositive. Sequenced input: PBMCs. The rearrangement joins TRBV10-3 to TRBJ2-7; TRBD2 aligns across 8 bases. The CDR3 region has the DNA TGTGCCACCGTGACTAGCGCTCAGGGTGAGCAGTACTTC. Its translation: CATVTSAQGEQYF.